The 20 T cell receptor beta chains below all came from one sample that was sequenced in a study of shared clonotypes between healthy human individuals. Sequencing used immunoSEQ multiplex PCR; TCRdb keeps in-frame clones, though not all of them. The table includes roughly 2.5 million clones, 85% to 95% detected once. The sample comprised naive CD4+ T cells sorted from blood. As to subset: CD45RA+ positively selected. These receptors all come from a man aged 18 to 30 in good health.

The chain employs TRBV5-1 and TRBJ1-2; no firm D call. The V gene's germline CDR1 is SGHRS and CDR2 YFSETQ. The CDR3 runs to 15 residues. The ends were cut back, 0 bases at V and 8 bases at J, with 17 bases in the middle. The chain's CDR3 is CASSLDSGRVGGYTF. DNA for the CDR3: TGCGCCAGCAGCTTGGATTCGGGGAGGGTTGGAGGCTACACCTTC.

Concerning this clone: Other DNA sequences in the same sample also yield this CDR3. The CDR3 DNA reads as TGTGCCAGCAGTCCTGGCGGGGGGGGTGAAGAAAAACTGTTTTTT. Protein product: CASSPGGGGEEKLFF. The rearrangement uses TRBV28 and TRBJ1-4, with a possible D match to TRBD1 (5 bases). Per the germline V gene, CDR1 is MDHEN and CDR2 is SYDVKM. The CDR3 extends over 15 amino acids. V lost 5 bases to trimming and J lost 8 bases, with 18 bases between them.

Comment on this clone: Germline is not matched at one junction end, which may reflect a read error. The CDR3 sequence: CASRLYSGTEAFF. Written as DNA, the CDR3 is TGTGCCAGCAGGTTATATTCGGGTACTGAAGCTTTCTTT. The rearrangement links TRBV28 to TRBJ1-1; unclear D gene. Germline assignment: CDR1 MDHEN and CDR2 SYDVKM. The CDR3 contains 13 residues.

The rearrangement joins TRBV5-6 to TRBJ2-5; the match to TRBD2 covers 8 bases. Germline values: CDR1 SGHDT, CDR2 YYEEEE. Trimming removed 6 bases from V and 0 bases from J; junction bases left unmatched: 13. This CDR3 has 17 amino acids. CDR3 coding DNA: TGTGCCAGCACTCATTTAGCGGGACCACTAAACCAAGAGACCCAGTACTTC. It translates to CASTHLAGPLNQETQYF.

This clone was found a few times. This chain joins TRBV11-2 and TRBJ1-6; possibly TRBD1 for D (5 bases). This CDR3 has 13 amino acids. Germline V gene lookup returns CDR1 SGHAT and CDR2 FQNNGV. The V end was cut by 7 bases, the J end by 9 bases, with 13 bases between. The CDR3 DNA reads as TGTGCCAGCACCCAGGGTGCGGGTTCACCCCTCCACTTT. The encoded protein is CASTQGAGSPLHF.

In regard to this clone: Other DNA sequences of this sample code for an identical CDR3. This sequence joins TRBV19 and TRBJ2-1; no reliable D call. The germline V gene has CDR1 LNHDA and CDR2 SQIVND (reference sequence). This CDR3 region has 13 residues. Trimming removed 5 bases from V and 0 bases from J, with 5 bases in between. The CDR3 region has the DNA TGTGCCAGTAGTTTGAGCTCCTACAATGAGCAGTTCTTC. It is translated as CASSLSSYNEQFF.

To note about this clone: Other DNA sequences of this sample code for an identical CDR3. The V gene is TRBV2, the J gene TRBJ2-3, with TRBD1 as a possible D gene (5 bases). Germline V gene lookup returns CDR1 SNHLY and CDR2 FYNNEI. V was trimmed by 1 base and J by 3 bases, leaving 5 bases between them. The CDR3 runs to 13 residues. The CDR3 loop is CASSEEGTDTQYF. The CDR3 DNA reads as TGTGCCAGCAGTGAAGAGGGGACAGATACGCAGTATTTT.

About this clone itself: This sample also contains other DNA sequences that code for the same CDR3. The J gene is TRBJ2-3, the V gene TRBV10-3; unclear D gene. The CDR3 extends over 14 amino acids. Looked up from germline, CDR1 is ENHRY and CDR2 is SYGVKD. Between the trimmed V and J ends, which lost 6 bases and 0 bases, there was a span of 10 bases. As DNA, the CDR3 is TGTGCCATCAGGGACGGCGCTAGCACAGATACGCAGTATTTT. It is translated as CAIRDGASTDTQYF.

This clone was picked up one time. V gene TRBV5-1 combines with J gene TRBJ2-1, with 9 bases identical to TRBD1. V gave up 2 bases and J gave up 5 bases; unmatched junction bases: 2. Germline CDR1 and CDR2: SGHRS and YFSETQ. The CDR3 runs to 14 residues. The CDR3 protein is CASSLGQGHNEQFF. CDR3 DNA: TGCGCCAGCAGCTTAGGACAGGGGCACAATGAGCAGTTCTTC.

The chain combines TRBV9 with TRBJ2-5, with a weak D call TRBD1 (5 bases). The CDR3 consists of 16 residues. Germline CDR1 SGDLS, CDR2 YYNGEE. V dropped 1 base and J dropped 1 base, with 14 bases sitting between them. This CDR3 reads CASSVSTGVSQETQYF. The DNA for the CDR3 is TGTGCCAGCAGCGTATCAACAGGAGTTTCCCAAGAGACCCAGTACTTC.

The count of this clone is one. The chain has TRBV7-9 and TRBJ1-5, with D possibly being TRBD1 (6 bases). Germline assignment: CDR1 SEHNR and CDR2 FQNEAQ (reference sequence). The V end lost 5 bases, the J end lost 2 bases, and 16 bases lay between the germline ends. This CDR3 has 16 amino acids. CDR3: CASSPGAGDGNQPQHF. The CDR3 DNA sequence: TGTGCCAGCAGCCCCGGGGCAGGGGATGGCAATCAGCCCCAGCATTTT. Combining the CDR3 with reference TRBV7-9 and TRBJ1-5 gives the whole variable domain DTGVSQNPRHKITKRGQNVTFRCDPISEHNRLYWYRQTLGQGPEFLTYFQNEAQLEKSRLLSDRFSAERPKGSFSTLEIQRTEQGDSAMYLCASSPGAGDGNQPQHFGDGTRLSIL.

CDR3 protein: CASSPRPPGEQYF. In DNA, the CDR3 is TGTGCCAGCAGTCCCAGACCCCCGGGGGAGCAGTACTTC. This chain joins TRBV9 and TRBJ2-7; D is perhaps TRBD2 (5 bases). Germline V gene lookup returns CDR1 SGDLS and CDR2 YYNGEE. This CDR3 spans 13 amino acids. V lost 5 bases, J lost 7 bases, and 16 bases lay in between.

J is TRBJ2-7 and V is TRBV5-1, with 8 bases that match TRBD1. The CDR3 consists of 14 residues. J was trimmed by 5 bases and V by 2 bases; bases with no gene match: 6. CDR1 is SGHRS, CDR2 YFSETQ, per germline. The CDR3 nucleotides are TGCGCCAGCAGCTTATCAGGGGGCCGCAACGAGCAGTACTTC. Translation: CASSLSGGRNEQYF.

This chain joins TRBV5-1 and TRBJ1-1; weak D call: TRBD1 (6 bases). In germline, CDR1 is SGHRS, CDR2 YFSETQ. The ends were cut back, 6 bases at V and 4 bases at J, with 13 bases in the middle. This CDR3 region has 13 residues. The CDR3 is CASTTGGATEAFF. The DNA of the CDR3 is TGCGCCAGCACCACGGGGGGCGCCACTGAAGCTTTCTTT.

The rearrangement uses TRBV5-1 and TRBJ2-3, with 7 bases aligning to TRBD2. The CDR3 covers 16 residues. Germline-derived CDR1 and CDR2 are SGHRS and YFSETQ. Germline trimming cut 4 bases from V and 2 bases from J; bases unmatched to any gene: 10. The CDR3 DNA follows: TGCGCCAGCAGCCTTCTGCCTAGCGGCACCACAGATACGCAGTATTTT. This translates into CASSLLPSGTTDTQYF.

This rearrangement joins TRBV7-2 to TRBJ2-1; 11 nucleotides align to TRBD2. V shed 5 bases, J shed 4 bases, and the junction held 7 bases outside the gene matches. CDR3 length: 16 residues. The germline gives CDR1 SGHTA, CDR2 FQGNSA. The CDR3 coding sequence is TGTGCCAGCAGCGAAAGGGGGACTAGCGGATACAATGAGCAGTTCTTC. Amino acids: CASSERGTSGYNEQFF. Looking up the rest from reference TRBV7-2 and TRBJ2-1 gives the full variable domain: GAGVSQSPSNKVTEKGKDVELRCDPISGHTALYWYRQSLGQGLEFLIYFQGNSAPDKSGLPSDRFSAERTGGSVSTLTIQRTQQEDSAVYLCASSERGTSGYNEQFFGPGTRLTVL.

The rearrangement uses TRBV7-2 and TRBJ1-1; 9 bases are shared with TRBD1. The V segment lost 5 bases and the J segment 6 bases; nucleotides outside the gene matches: 13. CDR3 length: 16 amino acids. CDR1 is SGHTA and CDR2 is FQGNSA in the germline V gene. CDR3 sequence reads: CASSGRTGTGPSEAFF. CDR3 sequence (DNA): TGTGCCAGCAGCGGAAGAACCGGGACAGGGCCCTCTGAAGCTTTCTTT.

Here the CDR3 reads CASSWTVLNTEAFF. DNA of the CDR3: TGTGCCAGTAGTTGGACAGTACTGAACACTGAAGCTTTCTTT. The chain is built from TRBV19 and TRBJ1-1; TRBD1 is a possible D gene (6 bases). Germline CDR1 reads LNHDA; CDR2 reads SQIVND (reference sequence). V was trimmed by 5 bases and J by 0 bases, leaving 10 bases between them. CDR3 length: 14 residues.

The rearrangement links TRBV7-2 to TRBJ2-7, with D perhaps matching TRBD1 (5 bases). Trimming pared 2 bases from V and 0 bases from J, leaving 23 bases between. The CDR3 extends over 19 amino acids. Germline V gene sequence: CDR1 SGHTA, CDR2 FQGNSA. CDR3 DNA sequence: TGTGCCAGCAGCTTACAGTCCGGGCTAGGGGTACTAAGCTCCTACGAGCAGTACTTC. This codes for CASSLQSGLGVLSSYEQYF.

This clone has more than one count but fewer than ten. The genes are TRBV7-9 and TRBJ2-2; the D is unclear. This CDR3 comprises 14 residues. The germline CDR1 and CDR2 sequences are SEHNR and FQNEAQ (reference sequence). V shed 2 bases and J shed 7 bases, with 11 bases lying between them. CDR3 nucleotide sequence: TGTGCCAGCAGCTTATCTAGGATCGACGGGGAGCTGTTTTTT. Amino acids: CASSLSRIDGELFF.